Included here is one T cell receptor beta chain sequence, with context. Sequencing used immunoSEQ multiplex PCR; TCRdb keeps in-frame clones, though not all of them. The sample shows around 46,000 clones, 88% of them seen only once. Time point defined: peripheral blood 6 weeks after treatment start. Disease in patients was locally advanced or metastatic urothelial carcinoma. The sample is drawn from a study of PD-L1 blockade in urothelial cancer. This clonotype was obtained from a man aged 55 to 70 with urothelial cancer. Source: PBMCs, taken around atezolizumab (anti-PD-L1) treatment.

The CDR3 loop is CASSPRTGETEAFF. Written as DNA, the CDR3 is TGTGCCAGCAGCCCCCGGACAGGGGAGACTGAAGCTTTCTTT. This sequence joins TRBV5-4 and TRBJ1-1, with 9 positions matching TRBD1. This CDR3 spans 14 amino acids. The junction had 6 bases not matched to a gene; V was cut back by 4 bases and J by 5 bases. Germline V gene sequence: CDR1 SGHNT, CDR2 YYREEE (reference sequence). Variable domain in full (rest from reference TRBV5-4 and TRBJ1-1): ETGVTQSPTHLIKTRGQQVTLRCSSQSGHNTVSWYQQALGQGPQFIFQYYREEENGRGNFPPRFSGLQFPNYSSELNVNALELDDSALYLCASSPRTGETEAFFGQGTRLTVV.